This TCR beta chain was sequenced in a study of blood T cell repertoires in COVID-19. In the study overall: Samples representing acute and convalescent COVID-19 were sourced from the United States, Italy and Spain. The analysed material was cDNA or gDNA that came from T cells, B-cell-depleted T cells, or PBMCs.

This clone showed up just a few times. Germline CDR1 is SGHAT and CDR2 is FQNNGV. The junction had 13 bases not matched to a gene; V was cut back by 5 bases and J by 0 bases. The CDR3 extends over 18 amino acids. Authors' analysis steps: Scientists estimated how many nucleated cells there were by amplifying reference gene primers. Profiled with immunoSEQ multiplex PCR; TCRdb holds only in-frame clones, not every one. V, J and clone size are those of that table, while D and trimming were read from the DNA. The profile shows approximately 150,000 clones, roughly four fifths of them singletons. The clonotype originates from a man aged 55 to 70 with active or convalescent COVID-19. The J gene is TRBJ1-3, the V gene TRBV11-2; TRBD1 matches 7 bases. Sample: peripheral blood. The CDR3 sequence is CASSHPTLTGFSGNTIYF. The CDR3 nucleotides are TGTGCCAGCAGCCACCCAACCCTGACAGGGTTCTCTGGAAACACCATATATTTT.